What follows are 22 T cell receptor beta chains derived from one specimen sequenced in a study of metastatic and nonmetastatic thyroid tumors. TCRdb re-analyzed the PCR reads through MiXCR. This table holds roughly 89,000 clones, about an eighth found once. Every patient underwent thyroid surgery untreated. The sequenced sample consisted of tumor tissue. The receptors originated from a female donor with papillary thyroid cancer or a benign thyroid nodule (not recorded which). Some clones in this sample may be carry-over from other donors' samples.

This clone was seen ten or more times. The rearrangement joins TRBV24-1 to TRBJ2-1; D remains ambiguous. Trimming shortened V by 5 bases and J by 8 bases, and 9 bases separated the two germline ends. Germline V gene sequence: CDR1 KGHDR, CDR2 SFDVKD. The length of the CDR3 is 12 residues. The DNA of the CDR3 is TGTGCCACCAGTGTATTGGGCGATGAGCAGTTCTTC. As protein: CATSVLGDEQFF.

A few counts support this clone. The gene calls are TRBV10-1 and TRBJ2-5, with TRBD2 matching over 9 bases. V was pared by 3 bases and J by 7 bases, with 18 bases of the junction left unmatched. The CDR3 has 18 amino acids. Germline CDR1 reads WNHNN; CDR2 reads SYGVQD (reference sequence). The CDR3 DNA sequence: TGCGCCAGCAGTGAAACGGTACCTAGGGGGACTAGCCGAGGGACCCAGTACTTC. Amino acid sequence: CASSETVPRGTSRGTQYF.

In its sample, this clone was seen a few times. This chain links TRBV28 with TRBJ1-2; 7 nucleotides match TRBD1. The germline gives CDR1 MDHEN, CDR2 SYDVKM. The CDR3 extends over 14 amino acids. Germline trimming cut 4 bases from V and 4 bases from J; bases unmatched to any gene: 6. The CDR3 sequence is CASSSRQGPYGYTF. The CDR3 DNA reads as TGTGCCAGCAGTTCCCGACAGGGACCCTATGGCTACACCTTC.

This clone was detected ten times or more. The chain recombines TRBV4-1 with TRBJ1-2; perhaps TRBD1 as D (6 bases). Trimming took off 1 base at V and 4 bases at J, with 13 bases between the two ends. Looked up from germline, CDR1 is MGHRA and CDR2 is YSYEKL. The CDR3 sequence is 15 residues long. CDR3 protein: CASSQAGERVYGYTF. CDR3 DNA sequence: TGCGCCAGCAGCCAAGCAGGGGAGAGGGTCTATGGCTACACCTTC.

This clone was observed at least ten times. The V call is TRBV3-1, the J call TRBJ2-7; maybe TRBD1 (6 bases). The V gene lost 5 bases and the J gene lost 5 bases, with 13 bases spanning the gap. The CDR3 length is 13 residues. Per germline, CDR1 LGHDT and CDR2 YNNKEL (reference sequence). CDR3 region: CASSTQGWNEQYF. CDR3 in DNA: TGTGCCAGCAGCACACAGGGTTGGAACGAGCAGTACTTC.

This clone was detected many times. The rearrangement links TRBV5-6 to TRBJ1-1; D is undetermined. Trimming took 4 bases from V and 0 from J, leaving 7 bases between them. Looked up from germline, CDR1 is SGHDT and CDR2 is YYEEEE. This CDR3 has 13 residues. CDR3 in DNA: TGTGCCAGCAGCCGTAATATGAACACTGAAGCTTTCTTT. Protein: CASSRNMNTEAFF.

Comments on this clone: A much larger clone is a single base away; this may be a read error. Other DNA sequences within the sample encode an identical CDR3. The V call is TRBV20-1, the J call TRBJ2-1; D unresolved. The CDR3 covers 15 residues. V was clipped by 0 bases and J by 2 bases, with 11 bases between them. Germline loops: CDR1 DFQATT, CDR2 SNEGSKA (reference sequence). CDR3 in DNA: TGCAGTGCTAGAGATCTTAGTGCTACCTACAATGAGCAGTTCTTC. Protein: CSARDLSATYNEQFF.

This clone was recorded at least ten times. This chain uses TRBV4-1 with TRBJ2-7; 7 nucleotides align to TRBD2. Trimming took 1 base from V and 2 from J; bases not matched to a gene: 5. The germline CDR1 and CDR2 sequences are MGHRA and YSYEKL. This CDR3 has 15 amino acids. CDR3: CASSQGPSGPYEQYF. The CDR3 bases are TGCGCCAGCAGCCAAGGGCCTAGCGGTCCCTACGAGCAGTACTTC.

This clone was seen a few times. A much larger clone lies one base from this, so it may be a read error. This chain uses TRBV5-1 with TRBJ2-7, with 8 positions matching TRBD2. The V and J ends lost 4 bases and 4 bases, in that order; junction bases with no gene match: 25. The CDR3 runs to 20 residues. Germline assignment: CDR1 SGHRS and CDR2 YFSETQ. CDR3 protein: CASSTRRISGPAGVVYEQYF. CDR3 DNA sequence: TGCGCCAGCAGCACCCGAAGGATCTCGGGACCAGCGGGAGTCGTATACGAGCAGTACTTC.

This clone has more than one count but fewer than ten. This chain connects TRBV7-9 to TRBJ2-5; the D gene is possibly TRBD2 (5 bases). The CDR3 is made up of 16 amino acids. CDR1 is SEHNR and CDR2 is FQNEAQ in the germline V gene (reference sequence). Trimming left V 1 base short and J 4 bases short, with 16 bases between. The CDR3 bases are TGTGCCAGCAGCTTAGGGCAGATGGCCCGGGGAGAGACCCAGTACTTC. This sequence encodes CASSLGQMARGETQYF.

This clone was detected ten times or more. This sequence joins TRBV12-3 or TRBV12-4 and TRBJ2-1; a possible D gene is TRBD2 (6 bases). The CDR3 contains 12 residues. Trimming took 6 bases from V and 13 from J, leaving 16 bases between them. CDR3 sequence reads: CASSPPREDQFF. Written as DNA, the CDR3 is TGTGCCAGCAGCCCTCCGAGGGAGGACCAGTTCTTC.

With respect to this clone: A much bigger clone sits one base away, suggesting this may be a read error. The chain has TRBV5-5 and TRBJ2-7; maybe TRBD2 (5 bases). The CDR3 has 16 residues. Trimming stripped 4 bases from V and 3 bases from J, with 20 bases between. Per germline, CDR1 SGHKS and CDR2 YYEKEE (reference sequence). The CDR3 sequence is CASSPYRAADVYEQYF. In DNA, the CDR3 is TGTGCCAGCAGCCCCTACCGAGCGGCAGATGTCTACGAGCAGTACTTC.

This clone was seen ten or more times. The same CDR3 also results from other DNA sequences found in this sample. The chain employs TRBV28 and TRBJ1-1; the D is unclear. From germline, CDR1 is MDHEN and CDR2 SYDVKM. The CDR3 length is 14 residues. V was trimmed by 5 bases and J by 4 bases, leaving 14 bases between them. The CDR3 DNA is TGTGCCAGCAGTCCTCGGAAACCGGGCACTGAAGCTTTCTTT. Amino acids: CASSPRKPGTEAFF.

The V call is TRBV2, the J call TRBJ2-2, with a tentative D call TRBD1 (6 bases). Germline V CDR1 and CDR2: SNHLY, FYNNEI. Between the trimmed V and J ends, which lost 9 bases and 6 bases, there was a span of 8 bases. The CDR3 runs to 11 residues. CDR3 amino acids: CARGAAGELFF. The CDR3, as DNA: TGTGCCAGGGGGGCCGCCGGGGAGCTGTTTTTT.

This clone was seen many times. This chain connects TRBV11-3 to TRBJ2-5; TRBD2 agrees at 7 bases. There are 17 residues in the CDR3. CDR1 is SGHNT, CDR2 YENEEA, per germline. V was clipped by 1 base and J by 5 bases; unmatched bases: 13. In DNA, the CDR3 is TGTGCCAGCAGCTTAGGGGTGCTGGCGGGAGAGATTGAGACCCAGTACTTC. This gives the protein CASSLGVLAGEIETQYF.

A note on this clone: It may be a read error: a sequence one base away is much more abundant. CDR3 in amino acids: CTTSGVNSGNTIYF. CDR3 coding DNA: TGTACCACCAGCGGTGTTAACTCTGGAAACACCATATATTTT. The chain links TRBV15 to TRBJ1-3, with D uncertain. The CDR3 consists of 14 residues. Germline lookup yields CDR1 LNHNV and CDR2 YYDKDF (reference sequence).

In this sample, this clone turned up many times. The chain carries TRBV7-2 and TRBJ1-5; D not certain. The CDR3 runs to 14 residues. The germline gives CDR1 SGHTA, CDR2 FQGNSA. V was pared by 5 bases and J by 6 bases, with 14 bases between. The CDR3 sequence: CASSLGEVGQPQHF. The CDR3 region has the DNA TGTGCCAGCAGCCTAGGAGAGGTTGGTCAGCCCCAGCATTTT.

At least ten counts were recorded for this clone. V usage is TRBV14 and J usage is TRBJ2-7; the D is unclear. Germline CDR1 is SGHDN and CDR2 is FVKESK. V lost 1 base and J 2 bases, leaving 9 bases between the germline ends. The CDR3 has 14 amino acids. Here the CDR3 DNA reads TGTGCCAGCAGCCAAGTCGGTACAGCCTACGAGCAGTACTTC. The encoded protein is CASSQVGTAYEQYF.

This clone occurred many times. The chain is built from TRBV7-9 and TRBJ2-3; 8 nucleotides align to TRBD2. CDR1 is SEHNR and CDR2 is FQNEAQ in the germline V gene (reference sequence). J gave up 6 bases and V 5 bases, and 1 base lay outside the gene matches. This CDR3 has 12 residues. The CDR3, as DNA: TGTGCCAGCAGCCGGGGGGGCGATACGCAGTATTTT. Protein product: CASSRGGDTQYF.

This clone has at least ten counts. Other DNA variants within this sample encode the same CDR3. This chain connects TRBV18 to TRBJ1-4; D possibly corresponds to TRBD1 (5 bases). The germline V gene has CDR1 KGHSH and CDR2 LQKENI. Trimming took 3 bases from V and 0 from J, leaving 20 bases between them. CDR3 length: 19 amino acids. The CDR3 coding sequence is TGTGCCAGCTCACCCCAGGGAGGGAAGGGAGCTGCAACTAATGAAAAACTGTTTTTT. Amino acids: CASSPQGGKGAATNEKLFF.

This clone was detected a few times. A read error may account for a junction end that differs from germline. This chain links TRBV6-1 with TRBJ2-2; TRBD1 agrees at 9 bases. Germline V gives CDR1 MNHNS, CDR2 SASEGT. The CDR3 is 14 amino acids. The CDR3 loop reads CASVQGAMTGQLFF. CDR3 in DNA: TGTGCCAGTGTACAGGGGGCGATGACCGGGCAGCTGTTTTTT.

This clone has a count of ten or more. The rearrangement joins TRBV7-8 to TRBJ2-3, with 15 bases lining up with TRBD2. Per the germline V gene, CDR1 is SGHVS and CDR2 is FQNEAQ. The ends lost 1 base at V and 6 bases at J; junction bases unmatched: 2. The length of the CDR3 is 16 residues. Here the CDR3 reads CASSLEGTSGGDTQYF. The CDR3 nucleotides read TGTGCCAGCAGCTTAGAGGGGACTAGCGGGGGGGATACGCAGTATTTT. Full variable domain (rest looked up from reference TRBV7-8 and TRBJ2-3): GAGVSQSPRYKVAKRGQDVALRCDPISGHVSLFWYQQALGQGPEFLTYFQNEAQLDKSGLPSDRFFAERPEGSVSTLKIQRTQQEDSAVYLCASSLEGTSGGDTQYFGPGTRLTVL.